The clone carrying this TCR beta chain was seen a few times. Antigen specificity is unknown. The V and J ends lost 8 bases and 4 bases respectively, with 9 bases between them. This CDR3 spans 12 amino acids. Germline CDR1 SNHLY, CDR2 FYNNEI. The data are from a study of response to subunit inactivated influenza vaccine. Each CDR3 protein gets one entry after TCRdb re-called the RT-PCR reads with MiXCR. Of 550,000 to 650,000 distinct CDR3 sequences listed, about 12% are singletons. Notes on the study in general: Each seasonal flu vaccination may recruit only limited new T cells, authors suggested.

The source is a man between 45 and 60 years old who received an inactivated influenza vaccine. Specimen: PBMCs from blood, collected on the day of vaccination. This sequence joins TRBV2 and TRBJ1-5; no clear D gene. CDR3 in amino acids: CASGPGNQPQHF. Written as DNA, the CDR3 is TGTGCCAGCGGACCCGGTAATCAGCCCCAGCATTTT.